The TCR beta chain described here comes from a study of T cell responses to AZD1222 COVID-19 vaccine. Study outcomes and limitations: Donors skewed white British and female; clonal diversity was possibly underestimated. An increase in Spike-specific TCR breadth and depth was observed after two AZD1222 doses.

This CDR3 is built from 14 residues. Germline assignment: CDR1 MNHNS and CDR2 SASEGT. J gave up 8 bases and V 1 base, and 2 bases lay outside the gene matches. About this clone: The antigen is unknown.

Assay: immunoSEQ multiplex PCR; the TCRdb copy retains only in-frame clones and omits some. This sample has 45,000 to 55,000 clones; roughly 80% occur once, and the top ten carry roughly 20%. The rearrangement uses TRBV6-1 and TRBJ1-5; 10 positions match TRBD1. The sequences come from peripheral blood, collected on day 0 of MenACWY control vaccination. The TCR originated in an adult in good health. The CDR3 coding sequence is TGTGCCAGCAGTGAAGGGACAGGGGGAAAGCCCCAGCATTTT. It specifies CASSEGTGGKPQHF.